This T cell receptor (beta chain) was identified during a study of T cells after posttransplantation cyclophosphamide. Study-wide findings and caveats: TRB overlap between skin or GI tissue T cells and blood was limited. Later post-transplant blood repertoires were often dominated by donor CD8+ memory clones. Recipient CMV seropositivity and CMV reactivation strongly tracked TRB clonality.

Sequencing was performed with immunoSEQ multiplex PCR; in TCRdb, only in-frame clones are kept and a portion is missing. The repertoire holds roughly 12,000 clones, with around 2.1% as singletons. Turning to this clone: Its antigen is still unknown.

Trimming removed 3 bases at V and 8 bases at J, with 14 bases between. Per germline, CDR1 SGDLS and CDR2 YYNGEE. The CDR3 runs to 14 residues. Treatment was busulfan-fludarabine conditioning, a marrow graft, and cyclophosphamide on days +3 and +4. Sample: PBMCs, taken after allogeneic stem cell transplant with posttransplant cyclophosphamide. The sequence came from a male patient younger than 45 who received an allogeneic stem cell transplant from a related donor, was CMV-positive, and had no GVHD. Part of the T cell pool may stem from the graft donor. The genes are TRBV9 and TRBJ1-4; D may be TRBD1 (5 bases). CDR3 sequence: CASSEGRGSEKLFF. The DNA for the CDR3 is TGTGCCAGCAGCGAGGGTCGGGGGAGCGAAAAACTGTTTTTT.